This T cell receptor (beta chain) is from a study of PD-L1 blockade in urothelial cancer (dated by TCRdb to about 2017). Regarding the research as a whole: Every patient began therapy at some point between 2013 and 2015 and was given atezolizumab 1,200 mg intravenously every 3 weeks. Pretreatment tumor samples, along with matched peripheral blood serially collected before and after atezolizumab treatment, were subjected to TCR sequencing. Blood samples were analyzed at two time points: 3 weeks after treatment start (second dose) and 6 weeks after treatment start. Durable clinical benefit meant progression-free survival longer than 6 months, and TCR features were also tested against progression-free and overall survival. Durable clinical benefit was achieved by nine patients but not by the remaining 20. In the same patients who had TCR sequencing, pretreatment tumors also underwent whole exome sequencing and RNA sequencing. Under 30 patients had pretreatment blood TCR-seq, about 25 had at least one posttreatment blood collection, and about 25 had tumor TCR-seq. An ECOG performance status of 0 or 1 was recorded for the patients, and 0 to 3 prior chemotherapy regimens had been received by the patients. The study was an exploratory multi-omic analysis of somatic, immune and clinical correlates of response to PD-L1 blockade with atezolizumab in urothelial cancer. A median of about 150,000 T cells and tens of thousands of unique TCRs was obtained from blood samples, and a median clonality of roughly 0.08 was observed. Twenty-five of 29 patients were identified as males with urothelial cancer of bladder origin, and a prior smoking history was reported by 18 of 29 patients.

Overall results and qualifications from the work: Improved progression-free and overall survival was found to be associated with pretreatment peripheral blood TCR clonality below the median. Greater expansion of tumor-associated TCR clones in peripheral blood 3 weeks after the start of treatment was observed in patients with durable benefit (n of about 20, p = 0.022). Small sample size (n ≈ 27) and many exploratory analyses mean the results are intended to be hypothesis-generating.

Synthetic TCR analog templates were spiked into each PCR so that absolute template abundance could be estimated from read counts. The immunoSEQ assay used bias-controlled V and J gene primers to amplify TCRbeta CDR3 regions from genomic DNA. Sequencing of rearranged TCRbeta segments was done at approximately 20X coverage. From the authors' description of their analysis: Clustering was used to correct sequencing errors, and CDR3s were annotated against IMGT so that V, D and J genes could be assigned. Downstream analyses used only productive TCRbeta rearrangements, leaving out any out-of-frame or stop-codon sequences. To compute clonality, Shannon entropy was normalized by the log of the number of unique productive sequences and then subtracted from one. Clones differing between time points or between blood and tumor were identified using Fisher's exact test with Benjamini-Hochberg correction, with an adjusted p below 0.01 applied as the threshold. This immuneACCESS table, as held by TCRdb, lists in-frame sequences with V and J called but not all clones. Of the missing ones, under half trace to an unresolved V gene in checked studies; the others have no known cause. V and J calls and clone size are given by that table; D and trimming were obtained from the DNA. The sample table records 50,000 to 70,000 clones; roughly four fifths of these occur just once. 1.6% of the sample belongs to the ten largest clones.

V has 4 bases trimmed and J has 4 bases trimmed; junction bases matching no gene number 7. Reading from cysteine to phenylalanine, the CDR3 counts 15 amino acids. Just the 45-base CDR3 DNA is kept, in frame starting at base 1. CDR1 and CDR2, looked up from the germline V gene, are SGHDN and FVKESK. The time point label, as the study defines it: pretreatment peripheral blood. The cohort comprised about 30 patients with locally advanced or metastatic urothelial carcinoma treated at Memorial Sloan Kettering on a trial protocol. Peripheral blood mononuclear cells were collected pretreatment and during treatment, with between 1 and 8 total time points per patient. The Qiagen DNeasy Blood extraction kit was used to purify genomic DNA from total PBMCs and tumor samples. PBMCs were collected pretreatment and during treatment, and were isolated and stored as previously described. Turning to this clone: Its target antigen remains unknown. Per-base qualities were not stored, and no clone one base away is much larger.

The sequence was collected from a man in his 70s with urothelial cancer. The V and J segments used are TRBV14 and TRBJ1-1; TRBD1 agrees with 9 junctional bases. The sample here was PBMCs, taken around atezolizumab (anti-PD-L1) treatment. The CDR3 loop reads CASSPTGGGGTEAFF. The DNA reads as follows: TGTGCCAGCAGCCCCACAGGGGGCGGCGGCACTGAAGCTTTCTTT.